This T cell receptor (beta chain) was identified during a study of shared clonotypes between healthy human individuals. Study results and limitations: Donor scarcity curtailed the genetic and exposure-history diversity represented herein.

Germline CDR1 and CDR2: LNHDA and SQIVND (reference sequence). Trimming shortened V by 7 bases and J by 8 bases, and 11 bases separated the two germline ends. The CDR3 sequence is 11 residues long. As to this clone: Its antigen is not known.

Naive CD8 cells comprised CD45RO-negative, CCR7-positively selected cells, excluding terminally differentiated effector memory CD45RA+ cells. About 200 ng DNA, tens of thousands of T cell genomes, went into each sorted-subset replicate PCR. How the authors handled the data: Junction-only immunoSEQ sequences carried no quality scores, so filtering differed. Only in-frame clones appear in the TCRdb table, and some are missing; sequencing was by immunoSEQ multiplex PCR. From that table come the V and J calls and clone size; the DNA was used to work out D and trimming. The data contain about 2 million clones, about 95% of them seen just once; the ten biggest clones take up about 1.1%.

Sequenced sample: naive CD8+ T cells sorted from blood. The rearrangement joins TRBV19 to TRBJ1-2, with D perhaps TRBD1 (5 bases). The receptor's source is a man aged 18 to 30 in good health. As DNA, the CDR3 is TGTGCCAGTACCGGGGGTGGCGGCTACACCTTC. It yields the protein CASTGGGGYTF. The whole variable domain, remainder taken from reference TRBV19 and TRBJ1-2, is DGGITQSPKYLFRKEGQNVTLSCEQNLNHDAMYWYRQDPGQGLRLIYYSQIVNDFQKGDIAEGYSVSREKKESFPLTVTSAQKNPTAFYLCASTGGGGYTFGSGTRLTVV.